The 23 T cell receptor beta chains reported below all come from one sample, sequenced in a study of quantifying T cell responses using KT2 cells. Overall study context: Reverse transcription used primers in the TCR alpha and beta constant regions.

A single-stranded UMI oligo with SP2 sequence was ligated to cDNA 3' ends. The first PCR ran 4 to 5 cycles with an equimolar RC1.1 and RC1.2 beta primer mix. MiXCR, applied by TCRdb to the UMI-ligation and nested PCR reads, yields one record per CDR3 protein. The data contain 25,000 to 35,000 distinct CDR3 sequences, about 9.3% of them singletons. The sequenced material came from PBMCs spiked with cells of the T cell clone KT2. The receptors originated from a human donor.

V gene TRBV12-3 or TRBV12-4 combines with J gene TRBJ2-5, with 7 nucleotides matching TRBD2. The CDR3 length is 14 residues. J gave up 3 bases and V 6 bases, and 7 bases lay outside the gene matches. The CDR3 nucleotides are TGTGCCAGCAGCCCGGGACGGGAGGAAGAGACCCAGTACTTC. Protein: CASSPGREEETQYF.

The V gene is TRBV4-1, the J gene TRBJ1-2; 7 nucleotides line up with TRBD1. The V gene end was trimmed by 3 bases and the J gene end by 4 bases; junction bases not matched to a gene: 14. In germline, CDR1 is MGHRA, CDR2 YSYEKL. The CDR3 extends over 17 amino acids. In DNA form, the CDR3 reads TGCGCCAGCAGCCATGCAACCAGACAGGGTGGTGGCTATGGCTACACCTTC. Its translation is CASSHATRQGGGYGYTF.

This clonotype was detected only a few times. The rearrangement links TRBV7-2 to TRBJ1-1; tentatively, D is TRBD1 (5 bases). V lost 5 bases and J 7 bases, leaving 17 bases between the germline ends. The V gene's germline CDR1 is SGHTA and CDR2 FQGNSA. This CDR3 has 14 amino acids. This CDR3 reads CASSPGPGGFEAFF. DNA of the CDR3: TGTGCCAGCAGCCCAGGACCCGGGGGATTTGAAGCTTTCTTT.

There are many counts of this clonotype. The chain joins TRBV12-3 or TRBV12-4 to TRBJ2-2, with 7 bases matching TRBD2. CDR3 length: 13 amino acids. Trimming at V came to 4 bases and at J to 5 bases, leaving 1 base not matched to a gene. The CDR3 DNA reads TGTGCCAGCAGTTCCGGGGGGACCGGGGAGCTGTTTTTT. Translated: CASSSGGTGELFF.

The J gene is TRBJ2-2, the V gene TRBV20-1; 8 nucleotides align to TRBD1. The V segment lost 5 bases and the J segment 4 bases; nucleotides outside the gene matches: 3. The CDR3 runs to 13 residues. Germline CDR1 is DFQATT and CDR2 is SNEGSKA (reference sequence). Here the CDR3 reads CSAGRGRTGELFF. DNA of the CDR3: TGCAGTGCTGGCAGGGGGCGCACCGGGGAGCTGTTTTTT.

The rearrangement joins TRBV12-3 or TRBV12-4 to TRBJ1-1; TRBD1 might be the D (5 bases). Trimming took off 6 bases at V and 7 bases at J, with 12 bases between the two ends. The CDR3 is 12 amino acids. CDR3: CASSQGIGEAFF. CDR3 nucleotides: TGTGCCAGCAGCCAGGGTATCGGTGAAGCTTTCTTT.

This clonotype has only one observation. Possible read error: a much larger clone is one base away. The chain is built from TRBV7-2 and TRBJ1-1; 9 nucleotides match TRBD1. V lost 9 bases to trimming and J lost 5 bases; unmatched junction nucleotides: 13. This CDR3 region has 15 residues. CDR1 is SGHTA, CDR2 FQGNSA, per germline. The CDR3 here is CARSPSRDRETEAFF. CDR3 coding DNA: TGTGCCAGAAGCCCCTCACGGGACAGGGAGACTGAAGCTTTCTTT.

This clonotype was counted a few times. The CDR3 region is CASSWIQGRDSRSSTDTQYF. The CDR3 coding sequence is TGTGCCAGCAGTTGGATACAGGGAAGAGACTCCCGGTCTAGCACAGATACGCAGTATTTT. J is TRBJ2-3 and V is TRBV6-1; maybe TRBD1 (6 bases). The CDR3 length is 20 residues. Trimming stripped 5 bases from V and 0 bases from J, with 27 bases between. The germline V gene encodes CDR1 MNHNS and CDR2 SASEGT.

This clonotype has more than one count but fewer than ten. The chain is built from TRBV7-2 and TRBJ2-3; 9 bases are a match to TRBD2. The CDR3 is 16 amino acids. Germline loops: CDR1 SGHTA, CDR2 FQGNSA. The J segment lost 1 base and the V segment lost 2 bases, leaving 4 bases of the junction unmatched. The CDR3 coding sequence is TGTGCCAGCAGCTTAATGGCTAGCGGGGGCACAGATACGCAGTATTTT. Translated, it gives CASSLMASGGTDTQYF.

This clonotype has ten or more counts. This sequence joins TRBV15 and TRBJ2-1; D gene uncertain. This CDR3 region has 15 residues. Germline V gives CDR1 LNHNV, CDR2 YYDKDF (reference sequence). Between the trimmed V and J ends, which lost 0 bases and 1 base, there was a span of 7 bases. CDR3 DNA: TGTGCCACCAGCAGAGAAAGAGGATCCTACAATGAGCAGTTCTTC. Protein sequence: CATSRERGSYNEQFF. Using reference TRBV15 and TRBJ2-1 for the parts outside the CDR3, the full variable domain is DAMVIQNPRYQVTQFGKPVTLSCSQTLNHNVMYWYQQKSSQAPKLLFHYYDKDFNNEADTPDNFQSRRPNTSFCFLDIRSPGLGDTAMYLCATSRERGSYNEQFFGPGTRLTVL.

This clonotype has at least ten counts. This sequence joins TRBV5-6 and TRBJ2-7, with unresolved D. Germline lookup yields CDR1 SGHDT and CDR2 YYEEEE. The CDR3 runs to 13 residues. V lost 5 bases and J lost 1, with 10 bases in between. The CDR3 bases are TGTGCCAGCAGTATCGGAATTTCCTACGAGCAGTACTTC. Its protein is CASSIGISYEQYF.

The rearrangement uses TRBV7-2 and TRBJ1-1; D gene uncertain. Trimming stripped 3 bases from V and 1 base from J, with 6 bases between. CDR1 is SGHTA, CDR2 FQGNSA, per germline. The CDR3 runs 13 residues. Here the CDR3 DNA reads TGTGCCAGCAGCTTTCGAAGGAACACTGAAGCTTTCTTT. This translates into CASSFRRNTEAFF.

This clonotype was recorded a few times. V usage is TRBV6-2 or TRBV6-3 and J usage is TRBJ2-3; 8 positions agree with TRBD2. The CDR3 has 14 amino acids. The ends lost 8 bases at V and 4 bases at J; junction bases unmatched: 8. The germline CDR1 and CDR2 sequences are MNHEY and SVGEGT. CDR3 in DNA: TGTGCCAGCCGGCGGGAGGAGTGGTCAGATACGCAGTATTTT. It codes for CASRREEWSDTQYF.

This clonotype has a count of ten or more. The J gene is TRBJ2-3, the V gene TRBV11-1; D unclear. Trimming took 4 bases from V and 9 from J, leaving 17 bases between them. Germline assignment: CDR1 SGHAT and CDR2 FQDESV (reference sequence). The CDR3 loop spans 14 amino acids. CDR3 bases: TGTGCCAGCAGCTCATCCAAATTGTCAAGGACGCAGTATTTT. Protein: CASSSSKLSRTQYF. The full variable domain, rest sourced from reference TRBV11-1 and TRBJ2-3, is EAEVAQSPRYKITEKSQAVAFWCDPISGHATLYWYRQILGQGPELLVQFQDESVVDDSQLPKDRFSAERLKGVDSTLKIQPAELGDSAMYLCASSSSKLSRTQYFGPGTRLTVL.

This clonotype was seen more than once but under ten times. The rearrangement uses TRBV12-3 or TRBV12-4 and TRBJ2-7; 9 nucleotides match TRBD1. Losses at the gene ends were 6 bases for V and 0 bases for J; bases not matched to a gene: 6. The CDR3 spans 15 residues. The CDR3 region has the DNA TGTGCCAGCAGACCCGGACAGGGGCCCTCCTACGAGCAGTACTTC. Its protein is CASRPGQGPSYEQYF.

This sequence joins TRBV5-6 and TRBJ1-1; no clear D gene. V shed 1 base and J shed 5 bases, with 12 bases lying between them. The V gene's germline CDR1 is SGHDT and CDR2 YYEEEE. This CDR3 has 14 residues. The CDR3 spells CASSLLMGRTEAFF. The DNA of the CDR3 is TGTGCCAGCAGCTTGCTAATGGGGAGGACTGAAGCTTTCTTT.

This clonotype came up many times. The V call is TRBV27, the J call TRBJ1-5, with 7 bases aligning to TRBD1. With V trimmed by 8 bases and J by 0 bases, 4 bases remained unmatched. Germline values: CDR1 MNHEY, CDR2 SMNVEV (reference sequence). This CDR3 comprises 14 residues. The CDR3 loop reads CASWTGYSNQPQHF. The CDR3 DNA reads as TGTGCCAGCTGGACAGGCTATAGCAATCAGCCCCAGCATTTT.

The chain uses TRBV12-3 or TRBV12-4 and TRBJ1-5; no reliable D call. Trimming cost V 3 bases and J 3 bases, with 6 bases left between them. The CDR3 totals 13 residues. CDR3 residues: CASSFDVNQPQHF. The CDR3 DNA is TGTGCCAGCAGTTTTGATGTCAATCAGCCCCAGCATTTT.

This clonotype was observed many times. The V call is TRBV5-1, the J call TRBJ2-1, with 10 bases that match TRBD2. V lost 3 bases, J lost 9 bases, and 12 bases stayed unmatched. The length of the CDR3 is 16 residues. CDR1 and CDR2 (germline): SGHRS, YFSETQ. The CDR3 protein is CASSSLPDSGGGEQFF. The CDR3 region has the DNA TGCGCCAGCAGCTCCCTTCCGGACAGCGGGGGGGGTGAGCAGTTCTTC.

Here the CDR3 reads CASSLGAGAEDTQYF. The CDR3 region has the DNA TGTGCCAGCAGTTTAGGGGCGGGGGCGGAAGATACGCAGTATTTT. The chain employs TRBV12-3 or TRBV12-4 and TRBJ2-3; tentatively, D is TRBD2 (7 bases). The CDR3 is made up of 15 amino acids. The V and J ends lost 1 base and 5 bases respectively, with 13 bases between them.

There are a few counts of this clonotype. V gene TRBV3-1 combines with J gene TRBJ2-6, with D possibly TRBD1 on 5 matching bases. The germline V and J ends were trimmed by 4 bases and 0 bases, with 13 bases remaining between them. Germline V gene lookup returns CDR1 LGHDT and CDR2 YNNKEL (reference sequence). The CDR3 has 17 amino acids. CDR3 nucleotides: TGTGCCAGCAGCCGGGGCAGGAAAAACTCTGGGGCCAACGTCCTGACTTTC. Residues: CASSRGRKNSGANVLTF.

This clonotype appeared a few times. This chain links TRBV20-1 with TRBJ2-5, with TRBD2 matching 7 bases. CDR1 is DFQATT, CDR2 SNEGSKA, per germline (reference sequence). This CDR3 has 15 amino acids. J was trimmed by 2 bases and V by 0 bases; bases with no gene match: 6. CDR3 residues: CSARDLGSGQETQYF. DNA of the CDR3: TGCAGTGCTAGAGATTTGGGTAGCGGGCAAGAGACCCAGTACTTC.

This clonotype appeared many times. The chain couples TRBV5-6 to TRBJ1-1; no reliable D call. The CDR3 extends over 15 amino acids. Germline loops: CDR1 SGHDT, CDR2 YYEEEE. V was shortened by 1 base and J by 0 bases, with 10 bases between the two germline ends. The CDR3 coding sequence is TGTGCCAGCAGCTTGCCGGGCCGACTGAACACTGAAGCTTTCTTT. This codes for CASSLPGRLNTEAFF.